The T cell receptor beta chain described here comes from a study of neurological immune-mediated disorders. This clonotype was counted many times. TCRdb itself ran the 5' RACE reads through MiXCR, one entry per CDR3 protein. The sample contains 35,000 to 50,000 distinct CDR3 sequences, more than 14% of which appear only once. Source material: CD4+ T cells from blood. This TCR came from a woman aged 60-70 years with HTLV-1-associated myelopathy (HAM/TSP).

The CDR3 protein is CASSQPDRGISGANVLTF. The CDR3 coding sequence is TGCGCCAGCAGCCAGCCTGACAGGGGGATCTCTGGGGCCAACGTCCTGACTTTC. The chain employs TRBV4-1 and TRBJ2-6, with 9 bases aligning to TRBD1. Germline values: CDR1 MGHRA, CDR2 YSYEKL. Trimming took 3 bases from V and 0 from J; bases not matched to a gene: 6. This CDR3 contains 18 residues.